What follows is one T cell receptor beta chain and its context. V dropped 6 bases and J dropped 2; count of bases not matched to a gene: 6. The V gene's germline CDR1 is WNHNN and CDR2 SYGVQD (reference sequence). This CDR3 is 15 amino acids long. Method: immunoSEQ multiplex PCR; TCRdb's copy keeps in-frame clones and lacks some. Of about 300,000 clones detected, about four fifths appear once; the ten largest clones hold more than 1.1%. These data originate in a study of blood T cell repertoires in COVID-19. Those enrolled in Seattle joined during active infection and were followed longitudinally afterward.

Sequencing was done on a sample of peripheral blood. V gene TRBV10-1 combines with J gene TRBJ2-2; 7 nucleotides line up with TRBD1. This receptor was obtained from a human donor with COVID-19, enrolled during active disease. The donor label of this sample is uncertain. The CDR3 DNA reads TGCGCCAGCAGGAAGGGGACAGTTAACACCGGGGAGCTGTTTTTT. Amino acid sequence: CASRKGTVNTGELFF.